Detailed here is one T cell receptor beta chain. As yet, its antigen is unknown. This record comes from a study of cytomegalovirus exposure and HLA in healthy donors. The overall study: When 398 donors were genotyped, roughly 78% of them were found to fall in the Caucasian-associated ancestry cluster. Study-level points and caveats: Reports showed the classifier diagnosing cytomegalovirus status with high specificity and sensitivity. In terms of immune exposure information, only CMV serostatus was available.

This PCR relied on a set of 60 Vbeta primers and 13 Jbeta primers. Clones were sequenced by immunoSEQ multiplex PCR, and TCRdb holds only the in-frame ones, with some missing. There are under 250,000 clones in the sample; roughly 84% occur only once, and roughly 0.71% lies in the top ten. CDR1 is LNHDA, CDR2 SQIVND, per germline (reference sequence). There are 16 residues in the CDR3. V was cut by 0 bases and J by 4 bases, with 15 bases left in between. This chain uses TRBV19 with TRBJ1-1; D remains ambiguous. The sequence was collected from a boy aged 2 to 9 in good health and CMV-seronegative. Material: PBMCs. CDR3 nucleotide sequence: TGTGCCAGTAGTATAGAGTTTGGGCTCGAGGGCACTGAAGCTTTCTTT. This encodes CASSIEFGLEGTEAFF.